This TCR beta chain is drawn from a study of blood T cells in healthy people across ages. Study context: About one barcoded TCR beta cDNA was captured per two T cells.

Those donating, healthy Caucasian individuals from Russia, were aged roughly 6 to 100. Through a sample-barcoded 5' primer and a J-beta primer mix, a second PCR was run for roughly 6 to 11 cycles. One entry per CDR3 protein, called by TCRdb with MiXCR from the 5' RACE reads. The data show just over 1 million distinct CDR3 sequences, under 45% seen once. Study conclusions and caveats: Donor CMV status, an unknown factor, possibly confounded changes in expanded clonotypes.

Trimming removed 0 bases at V and 0 bases at J, with 7 bases between. The germline gives CDR1 SGHRS, CDR2 YFSETQ. The CDR3 loop spans 16 amino acids. As to this clonotype: What it binds is not known.

The receptor was isolated from a woman aged 60 to 75 in good health. The chain recombines TRBV5-1 with TRBJ2-6; D is tentatively TRBD1 or TRBD2 (5 bases each). The sequenced sample was blood. In DNA form, the CDR3 reads TGCGCCAGCAGCTTGGAGGGGACCTCTGGGGCCAACGTCCTGACTTTC. This gives the protein CASSLEGTSGANVLTF.